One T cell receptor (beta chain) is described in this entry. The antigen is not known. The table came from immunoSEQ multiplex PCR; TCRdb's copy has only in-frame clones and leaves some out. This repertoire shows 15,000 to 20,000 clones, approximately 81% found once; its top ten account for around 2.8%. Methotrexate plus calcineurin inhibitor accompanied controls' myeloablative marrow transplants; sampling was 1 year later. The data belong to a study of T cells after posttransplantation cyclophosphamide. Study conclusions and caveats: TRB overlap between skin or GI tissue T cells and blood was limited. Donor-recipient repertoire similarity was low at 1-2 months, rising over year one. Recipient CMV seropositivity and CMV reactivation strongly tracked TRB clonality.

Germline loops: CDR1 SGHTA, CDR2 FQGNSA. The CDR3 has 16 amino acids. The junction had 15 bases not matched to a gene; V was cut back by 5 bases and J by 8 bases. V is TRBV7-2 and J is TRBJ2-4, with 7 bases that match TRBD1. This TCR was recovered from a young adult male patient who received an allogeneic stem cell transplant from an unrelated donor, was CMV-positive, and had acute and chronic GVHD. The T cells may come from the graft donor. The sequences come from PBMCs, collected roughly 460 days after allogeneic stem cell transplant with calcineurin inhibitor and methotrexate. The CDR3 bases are TGTGCCAGCAGCCCAAACAGGGGCCCGAGTGGATACATTCAGTACTTC. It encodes CASSPNRGPSGYIQYF.